These 9 T cell receptor beta chains share one sample of origin, sequenced in a study of Tregs in tolerant kidney transplant recipients. This table comes from immunoSEQ multiplex PCR, and its TCRdb copy is limited to in-frame clones, with some not included. The table shows some 90,000 clones, with roughly nine tenths occurring only once. Sequenced material: CD8+ T cells from blood. Source of these receptors: a human donor in good health.

This chain joins TRBV6-1 and TRBJ2-1; 7 bases are a match to TRBD2. The CDR3 totals 16 residues. Germline CDR1 MNHNS, CDR2 SASEGT. The V segment lost 6 bases and the J segment 4 bases; nucleotides outside the gene matches: 12. The CDR3: CASSERGTNTYNEQFF. The DNA for the CDR3 is TGTGCCAGCAGCGAACGGGGGACTAATACGTACAATGAGCAGTTCTTC.

V gene TRBV12-5 combines with J gene TRBJ2-5; D is unclear. This CDR3 spans 17 amino acids. The V gene lost 0 bases and the J gene lost 1 base, with 15 bases spanning the gap. From germline, CDR1 is LGHNT and CDR2 FRNRAP. CDR3 loop: CASGLVLSRPAQETQYF. The CDR3 coding sequence is TGTGCTAGTGGTTTGGTACTGTCGAGGCCTGCCCAAGAGACCCAGTACTTC.

The chain couples TRBV4-2 to TRBJ1-2, with D possibly TRBD1 on 5 matching bases. V lost 4 bases, J lost 6 bases, and 21 bases lay in between. CDR3 length equals 16 residues. Germline CDR1 is LGHNA and CDR2 is YNFKEQ. The CDR3 nucleotides read TGTGCCAGCAGCCGGCCCCTCCGGGGGGAGACAAATGGCTACACCTTC. This gives the protein CASSRPLRGETNGYTF.

The chain combines TRBV2 with TRBJ2-1; D gene unclear. This CDR3 is built from 14 residues. V lost 4 bases to trimming and J lost 0 bases, with 7 bases between them. CDR1 SNHLY and CDR2 FYNNEI come from the germline V gene. The CDR3 bases are TGTGCCAGCAGTGGGCGAGGCTCCTACAATGAGCAGTTCTTC. This gives the protein CASSGRGSYNEQFF.

The chain links TRBV9 to TRBJ1-4; D is ambiguous. CDR1 and CDR2 (germline): SGDLS, YYNGEE. Trimming removed 4 bases at V and 5 bases at J, with 18 bases between. The length of the CDR3 is 16 residues. The CDR3 DNA sequence: TGTGCCAGCAGCCCCCTACGGGGTAGCGCAAATGAAAAACTGTTTTTT. Its protein is CASSPLRGSANEKLFF.

Of note for this clone: At the DNA level, this CDR3 is encoded by other sequences in the same sample as well. The chain carries TRBV11-2 and TRBJ2-3, with a weak D call TRBD2 (6 bases). CDR3 size: 15 residues. Trimming cost V 7 bases and J 6 bases, with 20 bases left between them. Germline-derived CDR1 and CDR2 are SGHAT and FQNNGV. Here the CDR3 DNA reads TGTGCCAGCACCGACCCGGGACTGGAAGGGGATACGCAGTATTTT. Encoded protein: CASTDPGLEGDTQYF.

The rearrangement joins TRBV4-2 to TRBJ1-2, with TRBD1 identical over 10 bases. The J segment lost 4 bases and the V segment lost 3 bases, leaving 2 bases of the junction unmatched. Germline V gene sequence: CDR1 LGHNA, CDR2 YNFKEQ. This CDR3 is built from 14 residues. The CDR3 sequence: CASSQDRGVYGYTF. The CDR3 bases are TGTGCCAGCAGCCAGGACAGGGGGGTCTATGGCTACACCTTC.

This chain joins TRBV25-1 and TRBJ1-1, with TRBD1 matching 10 bases. The CDR3 sequence is 12 residues long. J gave up 4 bases and V 8 bases, and 1 base lay outside the gene matches. Germline V gene lookup returns CDR1 MGHDK and CDR2 SYGVNS. In nucleotides, the CDR3 is TGTGCCAGCGGACAGGGGGGCACTGAAGCTTTCTTT. Its protein is CASGQGGTEAFF. Based on the CDR3 plus reference TRBV25-1 and TRBJ1-1, the full variable domain is EADIYQTPRYLVIGTGKKITLECSQTMGHDKMYWYQQDPGMELHLIHYSYGVNSTEKGDLSSESTVSRIRTEHFPLTLESARPSHTSQYLCASGQGGTEAFFGQGTRLTVV.

This clone showed up just a few times. The chain couples TRBV6-1 to TRBJ1-2; the match to TRBD1 covers 8 bases. The germline CDR1 and CDR2 sequences are MNHNS and SASEGT. CDR3 length: 15 residues. V shed 0 bases, J shed 4 bases, and the junction held 4 bases outside the gene matches. CDR3 nucleotides: TGTGCCAGCAGTGAAGCAACAGGGGGATCCTATGGCTACACCTTC. This codes for CASSEATGGSYGYTF.